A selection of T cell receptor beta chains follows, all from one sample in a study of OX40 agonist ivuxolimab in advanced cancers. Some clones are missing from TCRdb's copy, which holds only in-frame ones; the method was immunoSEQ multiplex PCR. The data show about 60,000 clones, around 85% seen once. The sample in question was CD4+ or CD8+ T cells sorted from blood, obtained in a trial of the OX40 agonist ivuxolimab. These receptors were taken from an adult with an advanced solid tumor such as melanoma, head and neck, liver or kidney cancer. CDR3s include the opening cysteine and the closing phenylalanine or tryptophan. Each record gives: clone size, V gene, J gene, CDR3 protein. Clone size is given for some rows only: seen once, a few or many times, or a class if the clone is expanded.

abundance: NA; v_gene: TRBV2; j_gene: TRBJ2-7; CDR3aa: CASSERGLTNYEQYF
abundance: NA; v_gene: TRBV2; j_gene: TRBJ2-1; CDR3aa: CASRRDSRGGEQFF
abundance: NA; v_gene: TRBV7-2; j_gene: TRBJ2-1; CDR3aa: CASTLDRGTVEQFF
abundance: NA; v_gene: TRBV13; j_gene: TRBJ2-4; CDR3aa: CASSLSGVAKNIQYF
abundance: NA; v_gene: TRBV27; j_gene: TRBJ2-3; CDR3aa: CATKTRTSGRTDTQYF
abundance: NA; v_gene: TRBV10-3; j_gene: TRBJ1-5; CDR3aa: CAISESEGSNQPQHF
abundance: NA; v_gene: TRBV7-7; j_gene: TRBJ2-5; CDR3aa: CASSIHGESSTQYF
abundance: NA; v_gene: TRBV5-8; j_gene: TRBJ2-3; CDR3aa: CASSFGGGETDTQYF
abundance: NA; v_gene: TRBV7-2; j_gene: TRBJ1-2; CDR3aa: CASSSPLRHYGYTF
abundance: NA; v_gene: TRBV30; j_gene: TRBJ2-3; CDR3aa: CAWSWRERADTQYF
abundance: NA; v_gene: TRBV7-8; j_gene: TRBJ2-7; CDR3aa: CASSLARGGAPLEQYF
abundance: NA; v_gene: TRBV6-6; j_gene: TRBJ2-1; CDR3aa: CASRPTTGKNEQFF
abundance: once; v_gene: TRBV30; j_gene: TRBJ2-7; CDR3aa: CAWKVGPPYEQYF
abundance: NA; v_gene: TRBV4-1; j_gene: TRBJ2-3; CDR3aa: CASSQDRGTDTQYF
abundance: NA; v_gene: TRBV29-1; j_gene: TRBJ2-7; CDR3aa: CSVEQIRGEQYF
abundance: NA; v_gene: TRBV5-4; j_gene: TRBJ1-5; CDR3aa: CASSKEGNQPQHF
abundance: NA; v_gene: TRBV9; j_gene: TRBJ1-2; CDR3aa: CASSVVREPYGYTF
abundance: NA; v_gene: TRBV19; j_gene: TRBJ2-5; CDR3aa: CASSIRTPPQETQYF
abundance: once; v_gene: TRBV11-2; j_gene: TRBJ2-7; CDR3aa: CASSLDGGIYEQYF
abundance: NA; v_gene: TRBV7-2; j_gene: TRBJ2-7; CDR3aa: CASSLGRVSYEQYF
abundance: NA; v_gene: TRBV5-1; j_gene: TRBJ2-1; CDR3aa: CASRLSGGAINEQFF
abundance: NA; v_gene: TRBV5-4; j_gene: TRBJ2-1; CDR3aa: CASRTGSSYNEQFF
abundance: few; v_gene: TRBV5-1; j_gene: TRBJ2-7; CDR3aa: CASGQQGRVDEQYF
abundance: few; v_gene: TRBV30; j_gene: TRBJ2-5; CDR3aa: CAWSVRDFQETQYF
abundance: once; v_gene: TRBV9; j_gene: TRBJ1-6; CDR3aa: CASSVDPGTNSPLHF
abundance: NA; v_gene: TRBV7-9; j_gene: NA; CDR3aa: CASSFGQGSGEQYF
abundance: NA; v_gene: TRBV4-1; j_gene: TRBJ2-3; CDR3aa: CASSQELNSLSTDTQYF
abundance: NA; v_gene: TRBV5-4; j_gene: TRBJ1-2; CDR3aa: CASSLSGTGIYGYTF
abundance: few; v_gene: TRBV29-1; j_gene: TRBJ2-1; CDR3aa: CSAASRHGPNEQFF
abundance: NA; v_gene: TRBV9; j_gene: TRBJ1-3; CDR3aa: CASSVGRGNTIYF
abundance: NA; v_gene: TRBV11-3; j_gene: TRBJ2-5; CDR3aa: CASSLEGLGQGLETQYF
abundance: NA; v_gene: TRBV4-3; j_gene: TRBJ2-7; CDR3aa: CASSQDSTGKTYEQYF
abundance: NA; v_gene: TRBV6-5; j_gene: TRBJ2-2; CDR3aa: CASSRLAGTTGELFF
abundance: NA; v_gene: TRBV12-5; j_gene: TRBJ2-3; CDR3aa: CASGQGLATSADTQYF
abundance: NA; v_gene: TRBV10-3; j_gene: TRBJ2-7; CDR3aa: CAISERGGASGEQYF
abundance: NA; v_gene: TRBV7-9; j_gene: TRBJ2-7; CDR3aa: CASSLVGPSMYEQYF
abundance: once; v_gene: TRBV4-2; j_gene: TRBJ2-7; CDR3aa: CASSQASEQYF
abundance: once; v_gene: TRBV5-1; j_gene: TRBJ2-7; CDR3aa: CASSSSGRSSYEQYF
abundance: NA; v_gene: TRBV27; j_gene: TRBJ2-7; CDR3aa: CASSLSAGPPGGEQYF
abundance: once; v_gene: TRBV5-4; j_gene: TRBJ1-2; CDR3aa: CASSVQGYGYTF
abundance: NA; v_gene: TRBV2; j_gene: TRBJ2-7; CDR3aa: CASRTAGASSYEQYF
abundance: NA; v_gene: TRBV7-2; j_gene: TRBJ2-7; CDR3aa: CASSLARTRSYEQYF
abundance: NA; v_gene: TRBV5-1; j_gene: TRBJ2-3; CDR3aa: CASSSGTPLTDTQYF
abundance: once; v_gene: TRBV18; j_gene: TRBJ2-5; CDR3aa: CASSPPGEETQYF
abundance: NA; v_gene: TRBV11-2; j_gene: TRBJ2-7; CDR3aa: CASSPQGGLTYEQYF
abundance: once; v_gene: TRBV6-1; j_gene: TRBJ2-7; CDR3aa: CASSEGTRLYEQYF
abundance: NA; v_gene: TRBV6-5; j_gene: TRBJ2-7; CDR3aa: CASSDLYEQYF
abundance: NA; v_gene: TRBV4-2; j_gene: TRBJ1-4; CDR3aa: CASSQGAFNEKLFF
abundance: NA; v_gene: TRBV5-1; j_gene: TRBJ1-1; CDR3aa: CASSESVMNTEAFF
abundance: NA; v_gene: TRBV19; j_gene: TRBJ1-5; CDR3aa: CASSIEGVDQPQHF
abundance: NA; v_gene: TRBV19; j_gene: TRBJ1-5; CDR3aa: CASSNQGNQPQHF
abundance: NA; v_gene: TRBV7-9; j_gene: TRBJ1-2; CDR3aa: CASSPAGRLNTF
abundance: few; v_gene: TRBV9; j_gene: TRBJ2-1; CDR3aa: CASSVGNGGARDEQFF
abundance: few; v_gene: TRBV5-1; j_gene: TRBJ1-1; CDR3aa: CASSWSPADTEAFF
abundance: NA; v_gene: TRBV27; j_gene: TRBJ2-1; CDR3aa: CASSLEDRGPYNEQFF
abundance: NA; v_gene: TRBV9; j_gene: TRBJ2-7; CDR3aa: CASSVVGDGEQYF
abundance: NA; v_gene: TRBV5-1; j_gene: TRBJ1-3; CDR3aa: CASSFSGGSGNTIYF
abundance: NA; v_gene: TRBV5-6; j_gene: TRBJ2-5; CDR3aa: CASSVGQEETQYF
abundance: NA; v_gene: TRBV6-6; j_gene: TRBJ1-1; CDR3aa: CASSSGQFMNTEAFF